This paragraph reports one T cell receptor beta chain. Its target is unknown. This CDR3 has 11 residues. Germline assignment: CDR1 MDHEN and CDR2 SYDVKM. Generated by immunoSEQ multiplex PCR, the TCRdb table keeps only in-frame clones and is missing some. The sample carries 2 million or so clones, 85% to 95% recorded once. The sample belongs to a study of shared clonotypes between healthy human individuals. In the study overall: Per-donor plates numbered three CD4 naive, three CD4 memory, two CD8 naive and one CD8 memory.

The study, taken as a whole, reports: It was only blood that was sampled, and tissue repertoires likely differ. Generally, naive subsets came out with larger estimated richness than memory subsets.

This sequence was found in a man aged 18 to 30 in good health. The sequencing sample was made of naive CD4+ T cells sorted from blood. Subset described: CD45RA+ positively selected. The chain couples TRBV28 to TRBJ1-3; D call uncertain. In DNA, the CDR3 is TGTGCTACAACGGACTCCAACACCATATATTTT. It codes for CATTDSNTIYF.